This TCR beta chain was sequenced during a study of T cells in Graves' hyperthyroidism and ophthalmopathy (dated 2019 in TCRdb). Regarding the research as a whole: Peripheral blood samples were taken at the time of initial diagnosis, prior to any treatment. To identify TCR V-J signatures that set the groups apart, the researchers used a discovery cohort of about a hundred patients, made up of approximately 43 with Graves' ophthalmopathy and some 56 with stable Graves' hyperthyroidism. An independent validation cohort of 18 to 20 hyperthyroidism patients and more than 15 patients who later progressed to ophthalmopathy tested prospective prediction of ophthalmopathy. After sampling, hyperthyroidism patients received methimazole starting at 30 mg daily, and ophthalmopathy patients received high-dose intravenous methylprednisolone. In several Graves' hyperthyroidism patients, the study also compared T-cell repertoires from thyroid tissue with T-cell repertoires from blood. The 100 discovery patients were randomly split 7:3 into training and test sets. The paper reports TCR Vbeta CDR3 sequencing of roughly 140 peripheral blood samples: around 45 ophthalmopathy, around 80 hyperthyroidism and around 17 progressor patients. Study-wide conclusions, independent of this receptor: No statistical method was used to set the sample size in advance, and investigators knew the group allocation. A 13 V-J signature model separated ophthalmopathy from stable hyperthyroidism, with over 85% sensitivity and roughly 84% specificity in cross-validation and 80%/75% in testing. During validation, the model predicted progression to ophthalmopathy a median of around six months ahead of onset, with more than 60% sensitivity and less than 85% specificity. Most expanded thyroid clonotypes (frequency above 0.001) were also found in blood, which suggests that blood repertoires may mirror thyroid immune responses.

Hyperthyroidism patients were aged 18 to 65 years and newly diagnosed, with disease duration of less than 2 months. Patients with uncontrolled infections, other autoimmune diseases, pregnancy or lactation were excluded. Diagnoses were established on the basis of clinical symptoms, serum thyroxine and TRAb, thyroid ultrasound, and orbital computed tomography. Blood from progressor patients was drawn when they were first diagnosed with hyperthyroidism, before any ophthalmopathy symptoms appeared. PBMCs were separated from around 9.1 ml of fresh peripheral blood using Ficoll-Paque density gradient centrifugation. Patients classed as progressors first received a Graves' hyperthyroidism diagnosis and then went on to develop ophthalmopathy during follow-up. Total RNA was extracted using Trizol reagent, and RNA quality was assessed on an Agilent 2100 Bioanalyzer. In this sample, this clonotype turned up many times. It lacks a known antigen. It has no much larger one-base neighbor in the sample; base qualities were not kept.

The TCR beta CDR3 regions were amplified from the RNA transcripts. A first-round RT-PCR of the TCR CDR3 used the HTBI primer set with the Qiagen OneStep RT-PCR kit. Libraries were constructed in a second round of multiplex PCR, after which size selection and purification were carried out. Libraries were sequenced paired-end with 100 bp reads on an Illumina HiSeq2000. Under the source paper's analysis protocol: Raw data were processed with SOAPnuke, discarding reads with adapters, uncalled bases, mean Phred below 15, or no exact constant-primer or identifier match. COPE v1.2.5 was used to merge high-quality paired reads, and clonotypes were defined as unique nucleotide sequences. Clonotypes were aligned to IMGT TRBV, TRBD and TRBJ reference segments using MiTCR v1.1. The analysis included only V-J combinations with a frequency above 0.0001, which together covered 98% to 99.2% of the repertoires. A TCS score was defined as the ratio between F50 (clonal expansion) and ExV (chaos), using BLOSUM62-based TCRdist between CDR3 peptides within each V-J. Welch's t-statistics and random forest reduced just over 500 V-J features to roughly 13, which were used in a naive Bayes classifier (R e1071). The public reads were run again by TCRdb, first through fastp at Q25 and then through MiXCR, and only productive beta chains were kept. Rows with one shared CDR3 protein collapse into an entry with the most common genes and DNA. For this entry, the V and J calls and clone size follow TCRdb and not the study's own pipeline. Counted in this sample were roughly 360,000 distinct CDR3 sequences; about 13% of them appeared once. About 20% of the sample is held by the ten biggest clonotypes.

A distance of 9 bases separates the germline ends of V and J, which lose 3 bases and 2 bases respectively. Spanning cysteine to phenylalanine, the CDR3 consists of 13 amino acids. Here the CDR3 DNA is all that survives: 39 bases in frame from base 1. The germline V gene (reference sequence) specifies GTSNPN as CDR1 and SVGIG as CDR2. Sample: blood. This TCR was recovered from a man aged 25 to 40 with Graves' hyperthyroidism that later progressed to Graves' ophthalmopathy. The chain was built from TRBV30 and TRBJ2-3; the D segment is perhaps TRBD1 or TRBD2, each sharing 5 matched bases. Here the CDR3 is given as CAWSQGATDTQYF. At the DNA level, the sequence is TGTGCCTGGAGCCAGGGAGCCACAGATACGCAGTATTTT.